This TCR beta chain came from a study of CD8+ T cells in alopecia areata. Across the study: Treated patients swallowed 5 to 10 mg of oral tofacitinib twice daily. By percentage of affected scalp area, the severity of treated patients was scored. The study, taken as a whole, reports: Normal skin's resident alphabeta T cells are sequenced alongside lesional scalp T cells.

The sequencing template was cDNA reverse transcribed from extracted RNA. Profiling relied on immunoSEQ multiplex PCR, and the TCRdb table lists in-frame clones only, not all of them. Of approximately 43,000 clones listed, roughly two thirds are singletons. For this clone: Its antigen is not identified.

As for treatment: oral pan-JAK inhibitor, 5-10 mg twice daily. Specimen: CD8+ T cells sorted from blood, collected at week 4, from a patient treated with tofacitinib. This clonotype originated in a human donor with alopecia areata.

The chain's CDR3 is CASSNYKETQYF. Here the CDR3 DNA reads TGTGCCAGCAGTAACTACAAAGAGACCCAGTACTTC. This chain joins TRBV2 and TRBJ2-5; D call uncertain. The ends were cut back, 5 bases at V and 3 bases at J, with 7 bases in the middle. Germline loops: CDR1 SNHLY, CDR2 FYNNEI. The CDR3 consists of 12 residues.